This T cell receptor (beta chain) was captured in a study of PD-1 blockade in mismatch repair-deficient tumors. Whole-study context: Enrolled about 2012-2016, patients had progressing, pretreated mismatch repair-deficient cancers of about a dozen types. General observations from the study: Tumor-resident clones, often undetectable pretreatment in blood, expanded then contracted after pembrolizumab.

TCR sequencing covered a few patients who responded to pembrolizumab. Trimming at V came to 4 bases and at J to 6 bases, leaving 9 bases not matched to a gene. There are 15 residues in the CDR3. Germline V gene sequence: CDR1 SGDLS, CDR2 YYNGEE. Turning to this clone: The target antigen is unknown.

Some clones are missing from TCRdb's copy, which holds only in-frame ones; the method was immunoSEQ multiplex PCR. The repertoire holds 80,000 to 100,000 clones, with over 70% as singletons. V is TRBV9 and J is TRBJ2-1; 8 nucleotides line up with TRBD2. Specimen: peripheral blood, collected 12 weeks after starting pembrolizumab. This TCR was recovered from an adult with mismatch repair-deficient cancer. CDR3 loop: CASSLGGAGVNEQFF. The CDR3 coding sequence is TGTGCCAGCAGCCTCGGGGGGGCGGGAGTCAATGAGCAGTTCTTC.